One and the same sample provided the 32 T cell receptor beta chains below, sequenced in a study of blood T cell repertoires in COVID-19. Some clones are missing from TCRdb's copy, which holds only in-frame ones; the method was immunoSEQ multiplex PCR. The data hold some 150,000 clones, with more than 80% observed a single time. The sample was peripheral blood. These TCRs come from an elderly woman in a cohort sampled during active or convalescent COVID-19.

The CDR3: CASRGGAVLSPLHF. Here the CDR3 DNA reads TGTGCCAGTAGGGGGGGGGCGGTGCTTTCACCCCTCCACTTT. The chain uses TRBV19 and TRBJ1-6; TRBD1 might be the D (6 bases). Germline V gene lookup returns CDR1 LNHDA and CDR2 SQIVND (reference sequence). V was clipped by 6 bases and J by 9 bases, with 15 bases between them. The CDR3 is made up of 14 amino acids.

The chain is built from TRBV24-1 and TRBJ2-4, with D tentatively TRBD2 (5 bases). Germline V CDR1 and CDR2: KGHDR, SFDVKD. Trimming took off 0 bases at V and 2 bases at J, with 13 bases between the two ends. The CDR3 runs to 17 residues. In nucleotides, the CDR3 is TGTGCCACCAGTGATTTGATTTCGGGGAAAACCAAAAACATTCAGTACTTC. Residues: CATSDLISGKTKNIQYF.

The chain has TRBV7-2 and TRBJ1-6; no reliable D call. Germline CDR1 is SGHTA and CDR2 is FQGNSA. The CDR3 has 15 amino acids. The V end was cut by 1 base, the J end by 10 bases, with 14 bases between. The CDR3 nucleotides are TGTGCCAGCAGCTTAGATCTGGGAGTCGGGTCACCCCTCCACTTT. It translates to CASSLDLGVGSPLHF.

The chain links TRBV6-5 to TRBJ2-7, with TRBD2 identical over 13 bases. Germline CDR1 MNHEY, CDR2 SVGAGI. This CDR3 has 16 amino acids. V gave up 4 bases and J gave up 7 bases; unmatched junction bases: 10. CDR3 sequence: CASSSLAGLAGKEQYF. The CDR3 coding sequence is TGTGCCAGCAGTTCCCTGGCGGGACTAGCGGGGAAAGAGCAGTACTTC.

The chain uses TRBV4-3 and TRBJ2-1; possibly TRBD2 for D (6 bases). CDR3 length: 15 residues. The V end lost 8 bases, the J end lost 5 bases, and 19 bases lay between the germline ends. Germline CDR1 is LGHNA and CDR2 is YSLEER. CDR3 bases: TGCGCCAGCGTCCCCGAGCTAGCGAGAAACAATGAGCAGTTCTTC. This encodes CASVPELARNNEQFF.

The chain joins TRBV7-2 to TRBJ2-5; TRBD2 agrees at 10 bases. CDR3 length: 15 amino acids. Looked up from germline, CDR1 is SGHTA and CDR2 is FQGNSA. The J segment lost 5 bases and the V segment lost 6 bases, leaving 9 bases of the junction unmatched. The CDR3 is CASRLSGGSGETQYF. The CDR3 DNA sequence: TGTGCCAGCAGACTTAGCGGGGGGTCGGGGGAGACCCAGTACTTC.

This rearrangement joins TRBV10-2 to TRBJ2-7, with D unclear. The CDR3 covers 12 residues. From germline, CDR1 is WSHSY and CDR2 SAAADI. Trimming pared 4 bases from V and 1 base from J, leaving 5 bases between. CDR3 amino acids: CASSARSYEQYF. In DNA form, the CDR3 reads TGCGCCAGCAGTGCACGGTCCTACGAGCAGTACTTC.

This clone was found a few times. This chain connects TRBV19 to TRBJ1-3; D not resolved. Trimming took off 3 bases at V and 0 bases at J, with 9 bases between the two ends. The CDR3 is 15 amino acids. Germline assignment: CDR1 LNHDA and CDR2 SQIVND (reference sequence). CDR3 sequence reads: CASSMEQLSGNTIYF. As DNA, the CDR3 is TGTGCCAGTAGTATGGAACAGCTCTCTGGAAACACCATATATTTT.

CDR3: CASSFLRGGANVLTF. CDR3 nucleotide sequence: TGTGCCAGCAGTTTCTTACGGGGTGGGGCCAACGTCCTGACTTTC. J is TRBJ2-6 and V is TRBV28; tentative D call: TRBD2 (5 bases). V lost 3 bases and J lost 3, with 9 bases in between. Looked up from germline, CDR1 is MDHEN and CDR2 is SYDVKM. The CDR3 runs to 15 residues.

The chain carries TRBV5-5 and TRBJ2-6, with 7 bases lining up with TRBD1. Per the germline V gene, CDR1 is SGHKS and CDR2 is YYEKEE (reference sequence). The trim removed 5 bases at V and 1 base at J, leaving 6 bases unmatched. This CDR3 is 16 amino acids long. CDR3 protein: CASSPRTGSGANVLTF. The CDR3 DNA reads as TGTGCCAGCAGTCCCAGGACAGGATCTGGGGCCAACGTCCTGACTTTC.

The chain carries TRBV24-1 and TRBJ2-5; 8 nucleotides align to TRBD1. This CDR3 has 15 amino acids. With V trimmed by 6 bases and J by 1 base, 6 bases remained unmatched. In germline, CDR1 is KGHDR, CDR2 SFDVKD. DNA for the CDR3: TGTGCCACCAGTCCGGGACAGGCACTCCAAGAGACCCAGTACTTC. Its protein is CATSPGQALQETQYF.

The chain combines TRBV18 with TRBJ2-2; TRBD2 is a possible D gene (5 bases). V lost 3 bases and J 5 bases, leaving 16 bases between the germline ends. Germline CDR1 reads KGHSH; CDR2 reads LQKENI. This CDR3 spans 16 amino acids. The DNA of the CDR3 is TGTGCCAGCTCACCGCCCGGCGCATGGACTACCGGGGAGCTGTTTTTT. Protein product: CASSPPGAWTTGELFF.

The chain couples TRBV18 to TRBJ2-7, with D tentatively TRBD2 (6 bases). Germline V gene lookup returns CDR1 KGHSH and CDR2 LQKENI. The CDR3 contains 14 residues. Deletions cut 3 bases from V and 2 bases from J, with 11 bases between. In nucleotides, the CDR3 is TGTGCCAGCTCACCGGGGACTGATACCTACGAGCAGTACTTC. As protein: CASSPGTDTYEQYF.

A single count supports this clone. V gene TRBV5-4 combines with J gene TRBJ1-1; D is uncertain. V was shortened by 0 bases and J by 0 bases, with 24 bases between the two germline ends. CDR3 length equals 20 residues. Per the germline V gene, CDR1 is SGHNT and CDR2 is YYREEE (reference sequence). CDR3 sequence reads: CASSLGGWSSFAVMNTEAFF. The CDR3 DNA reads TGTGCCAGCAGCTTGGGAGGGTGGAGCAGCTTTGCGGTTATGAACACTGAAGCTTTCTTT.

This chain joins TRBV4-2 and TRBJ1-2; D remains unclear. Trimming cost V 6 bases and J 7 bases, with 21 bases left between them. Germline CDR1 and CDR2: LGHNA and YNFKEQ. The CDR3 runs to 15 residues. CDR3 region: CASSTASQNWAGYTF. The DNA for the CDR3 is TGTGCCAGCAGTACAGCCAGCCAAAATTGGGCTGGCTACACCTTC.

A single count supports this clone. This chain uses TRBV6-6 with TRBJ1-1, with 8 nucleotides matching TRBD1. Germline CDR1 MNHNY, CDR2 SVGAGI (reference sequence). V shed 2 bases, J shed 1 base, and the junction held 3 bases outside the gene matches. This CDR3 is 15 amino acids long. The CDR3 DNA reads TGTGCCAGCAGTTACCGCGGACAGGGGAACACTGAAGCTTTCTTT. Its translation is CASSYRGQGNTEAFF.

CDR3 in amino acids: CASSVPDWWAAGKEQYF. The CDR3 region has the DNA TGTGCCAGCAGTGTTCCGGATTGGTGGGCAGCGGGTAAGGAGCAGTACTTC. V and J are TRBV2 and TRBJ2-7, with D perhaps matching TRBD2 (6 bases). V was trimmed by 4 bases and J by 7 bases, leaving 26 bases between them. Germline assignment: CDR1 SNHLY and CDR2 FYNNEI. CDR3 length equals 17 residues.

The chain has TRBV5-1 and TRBJ2-7; 7 bases are shared with TRBD2. This CDR3 comprises 15 residues. V gave up 0 bases and J gave up 4 bases; unmatched junction bases: 7. Germline CDR1 and CDR2: SGHRS and YFSETQ. The CDR3 sequence: CASSLASGRDYEQYF. The DNA for the CDR3 is TGCGCCAGCAGCTTGGCCTCAGGGAGGGATTACGAGCAGTACTTC.

The V call is TRBV30, the J call TRBJ1-3; D uncertain. The CDR3 contains 12 residues. V gave up 2 bases and J gave up 7 bases, with 9 bases separating them. Germline loops: CDR1 GTSNPN, CDR2 SVGIG (reference sequence). The CDR3 is CAWSTSVNTIYF. The CDR3 DNA sequence: TGTGCCTGGAGTACATCAGTCAACACCATATATTTT. Variable domain in full (rest from reference TRBV30 and TRBJ1-3): SQTIHQWPATLVQPVGSPLSLECTVEGTSNPNLYWYRQAAGRGLQLLFYSVGIGQISSEVPQNLSASRPQDRQFILSSKKLLLSDSGFYLCAWSTSVNTIYFGEGSWLTVV.

The gene calls are TRBV2 and TRBJ2-7; 7 bases match TRBD1. This CDR3 is built from 14 residues. J was trimmed by 1 base and V by 6 bases; bases with no gene match: 6. CDR1 SNHLY and CDR2 FYNNEI come from the germline V gene. The CDR3 loop reads CASSGTALSYEQYV. The DNA of the CDR3 is TGTGCCAGCAGCGGGACAGCACTATCCTACGAGCAGTACGTC.

The chain is built from TRBV5-4 and TRBJ2-1; 8 nucleotides align to TRBD2. Germline CDR1 and CDR2: SGHNT and YYREEE (reference sequence). The V segment lost 0 bases and the J segment 5 bases; nucleotides outside the gene matches: 7. The CDR3 totals 16 residues. The CDR3 loop is CASSLGNGGGNNEQFF. Here the CDR3 DNA reads TGTGCCAGCAGCTTGGGGAACGGGGGGGGAAACAATGAGCAGTTCTTC.

The chain combines TRBV5-6 with TRBJ2-1; 7 bases line up with TRBD2. Germline CDR1 reads SGHDT; CDR2 reads YYEEEE. The CDR3 sequence is 15 residues long. Unmatched junction bases numbered 9, after V lost 6 bases and J lost 3 bases. CDR3 sequence: CASTPGGSGYNEQFF. The CDR3 region has the DNA TGTGCCAGCACCCCGGGGGGTAGCGGCTACAATGAGCAGTTCTTC.

This clone was seen only a few times. J is TRBJ1-1 and V is TRBV7-3; D is undetermined. The length of the CDR3 is 13 residues. V lost 5 bases to trimming and J lost 0 bases, with 7 bases between them. Germline V gives CDR1 SGHTA, CDR2 FQGTGA. The CDR3 loop reads CASSTYLNTEAFF. In DNA form, the CDR3 reads TGTGCCAGCAGCACCTACTTGAACACTGAAGCTTTCTTT.

A few counts support this clone. The chain links TRBV5-1 to TRBJ1-6; no clear D. There are 14 residues in the CDR3. Trimming took 2 bases from V and 7 from J, leaving 10 bases between them. Germline loops: CDR1 SGHRS, CDR2 YFSETQ. CDR3 residues: CASSFRGTNSPLHF. The CDR3 region has the DNA TGCGCCAGCAGCTTTCGGGGAACGAATTCACCCCTCCACTTT.

Worth noting for this clone: Additional DNA sequences in this sample encode the identical CDR3. The chain combines TRBV18 with TRBJ1-5; TRBD1 aligns across 8 bases. The CDR3 is 15 amino acids. Trimming at V came to 2 bases and at J to 4 bases, leaving 4 bases not matched to a gene. The V gene's germline CDR1 is KGHSH and CDR2 LQKENI. The CDR3, as DNA: TGTGCCAGCTCACCAGGCGGACAGGGAAATCAGCCCCAGCATTTT. It is translated as CASSPGGQGNQPQHF.

The J gene is TRBJ1-4, the V gene TRBV5-1; TRBD1 agrees at 9 bases. The J segment lost 0 bases and the V segment lost 3 bases, leaving 3 bases of the junction unmatched. Germline V gene sequence: CDR1 SGHRS, CDR2 YFSETQ. This CDR3 comprises 16 residues. Here the CDR3 DNA reads TGCGCCAGCAGCTACACAGGGGGCGCAACTAATGAAAAACTGTTTTTT. Amino acid sequence: CASSYTGGATNEKLFF.

V usage is TRBV6-5 and J usage is TRBJ1-2, with D uncertain. Germline lookup yields CDR1 MNHEY and CDR2 SVGAGI. There are 13 residues in the CDR3. V was cut by 2 bases and J by 8 bases, with 12 bases left in between. The CDR3 coding sequence is TGTGCCAGCAGTTACCTAGGACCGGGAGGCTACACCTTC. It is translated as CASSYLGPGGYTF.

V usage is TRBV6-5 and J usage is TRBJ1-1; D may be TRBD1 (6 bases). The CDR3 length is 14 residues. V gave up 0 bases and J gave up 4 bases, with 9 bases separating them. Germline V gene lookup returns CDR1 MNHEY and CDR2 SVGAGI. The CDR3 is CASSYSAGATEAFF. The CDR3 bases are TGTGCCAGCAGTTACTCGGCAGGGGCCACTGAAGCTTTCTTT.

The chain combines TRBV30 with TRBJ2-2, with TRBD1 identical over 7 bases. Per germline, CDR1 GTSNPN and CDR2 SVGIG (reference sequence). V lost 5 bases and J lost 5; bases outside the gene matches: 8. CDR3 length: 14 residues. CDR3 sequence reads: CAWYRQGGTGELFF. DNA for the CDR3: TGTGCCTGGTATAGACAGGGTGGGACCGGGGAGCTGTTTTTT.

There are a few counts of this clone. The chain has TRBV30 and TRBJ1-1; TRBD1 might be the D (6 bases). This CDR3 is built from 15 residues. Trimming left V 4 bases short and J 2 bases short, with 17 bases between. Per germline, CDR1 GTSNPN and CDR2 SVGIG (reference sequence). CDR3: CAWTMKTGRNTEAFF. CDR3 bases: TGTGCCTGGACTATGAAGACAGGTCGAAACACTGAAGCTTTCTTT.

V and J are TRBV6-6 and TRBJ1-2, with TRBD1 matching 10 bases. Germline loops: CDR1 MNHNY, CDR2 SVGAGI (reference sequence). V gave up 5 bases and J gave up 8 bases; unmatched junction bases: 5. The CDR3 spans 13 residues. The CDR3 region has the DNA TGTGCCAGCAGTACCGGGACAGGGGTAGGCTACACCTTC. Translating gives CASSTGTGVGYTF.

CDR3 in amino acids: CASSLAAPGTTEAFF. CDR3 nucleotides: TGCGCCAGCAGCTTGGCCGCCCCAGGGACAACTGAAGCTTTCTTT. The chain uses TRBV5-1 and TRBJ1-1; a weak D match, TRBD1 (6 bases). Trimming cost V 0 bases and J 5 bases, with 14 bases left between them. The CDR3 spans 15 residues. Per the germline V gene, CDR1 is SGHRS and CDR2 is YFSETQ.